One sample yielded the 29 T cell receptor beta chains listed below, sequenced in a study of T cells after yellow fever vaccination. Each CDR3 protein gets one entry after TCRdb re-called the 5' RACE reads with MiXCR. The profile shows 500,000 to 650,000 distinct CDR3 sequences, about 12% of them singletons. This specimen consisted of PBMCs, obtained on the day of the yellow fever booster vaccination. These receptor sequences come from a man aged 25-40 years who received the YFV17D yellow fever vaccine.

The chain combines TRBV10-3 with TRBJ2-3; perhaps TRBD2 as D (5 bases). Germline values: CDR1 ENHRY, CDR2 SYGVKD. The CDR3 extends over 11 amino acids. Trimming removed 10 bases at V and 6 bases at J, with 11 bases between. This chain's CDR3 is CASYSGDTQYF. The CDR3, as DNA: TGTGCCAGCTACTCGGGGGATACGCAGTATTTT.

The table lists this clonotype with a few counts. V gene TRBV6-2 or TRBV6-3 combines with J gene TRBJ2-2; no clear D. The CDR3 totals 14 residues. V dropped 6 bases and J dropped 1 base, with 9 bases sitting between them. Germline V lookup: CDR1 MNHEY, CDR2 SVGEGT. CDR3 loop: CASRRTMNTGELFF. The CDR3 DNA sequence: TGTGCCAGCAGGAGAACCATGAACACCGGGGAGCTGTTTTTT.

The chain joins TRBV13 to TRBJ1-2; tentatively, D is TRBD1 (5 bases). The V and J ends lost 1 base and 3 bases respectively, with 12 bases between them. This CDR3 contains 15 residues. Germline V gene data show CDR1 as PRHDT and CDR2 as FYEKMQ (reference sequence). The CDR3 nucleotides read TGTGCCAGCAGCTTAGCACAGGCTTACTACTATGGCTACACCTTC. Its protein is CASSLAQAYYYGYTF. Complete variable domain (other parts from reference TRBV13 and TRBJ1-2): AAGVIQSPRHLIKEKRETATLKCYPIPRHDTVYWYQQGPGQDPQFLISFYEKMQSDKGSIPDRFSAQQFSDYHSELNMSSLELGDSALYFCASSLAQAYYYGYTFGSGTRLTVV.

This clonotype was observed a handful of times. V gene TRBV20-1 combines with J gene TRBJ1-6; D is unclear. Per germline, CDR1 DFQATT and CDR2 SNEGSKA (reference sequence). V shed 6 bases and J shed 14 bases, with 14 bases lying between them. The CDR3 contains 11 residues. For the CDR3, the DNA is TGCAGTGCGGAATCAGGCAAGACCCTCCACTTT. This translates into CSAESGKTLHF.

This clonotype has ten or more counts. The chain is built from TRBV7-9 and TRBJ2-1, with 12 bases lining up with TRBD2. With V trimmed by 5 bases and J by 9 bases, 8 bases remained unmatched. This CDR3 is 15 amino acids long. Germline assignment: CDR1 SEHNR and CDR2 FQNEAQ (reference sequence). This CDR3 reads CASSIGLAGKGEQFF. CDR3 DNA sequence: TGTGCCAGCAGCATAGGACTAGCGGGAAAGGGTGAGCAGTTCTTC. Full variable domain (rest looked up from reference TRBV7-9 and TRBJ2-1): DTGVSQNPRHKITKRGQNVTFRCDPISEHNRLYWYRQTLGQGPEFLTYFQNEAQLEKSRLLSDRFSAERPKGSFSTLEIQRTEQGDSAMYLCASSIGLAGKGEQFFGPGTRLTVL.

This clonotype came up a few times. The chain employs TRBV24-1 and TRBJ2-5; 10 positions agree with TRBD2. There are 16 residues in the CDR3. The ends lost 5 bases at V and 5 bases at J; junction bases unmatched: 10. Germline V gene data show CDR1 as KGHDR and CDR2 as SFDVKD. The CDR3 is CATSVSRGAGGETQYF. The CDR3 coding sequence is TGTGCCACCAGTGTCTCTCGTGGAGCGGGAGGGGAGACCCAGTACTTC.

As for this clonotype: A read error may explain this, as a much larger clone is one base away. This chain connects TRBV13 to TRBJ2-2, with D possibly being TRBD2 (5 bases). This CDR3 has 19 residues. V lost 7 bases to trimming and J lost 4 bases, with 28 bases between them. Germline loops: CDR1 PRHDT, CDR2 FYEKMQ (reference sequence). The CDR3 bases are TGTGCCAGCACCCAGAGTGAGCGGTCCCTCTCCATCGGCACCGGGGAGCTGTTTTTT. Translation gives CASTQSERSLSIGTGELFF.

This clonotype was recorded a few times. The chain links TRBV10-1 to TRBJ2-1, with D possibly being TRBD2 (6 bases). CDR3 length: 16 residues. Germline CDR1 WNHNN, CDR2 SYGVQD (reference sequence). The V end lost 3 bases, the J end lost 0 bases, and 12 bases lay between the germline ends. The CDR3 loop is CASSDLAPSSYNEQFF. The CDR3 DNA is TGCGCCAGCAGTGACCTAGCGCCCAGCTCCTACAATGAGCAGTTCTTC.

This chain connects TRBV7-2 to TRBJ2-5; unclear D gene. Trimming cost V 5 bases and J 2 bases, with 15 bases left between them. This CDR3 is 15 amino acids long. CDR1 SGHTA and CDR2 FQGNSA come from the germline V gene. In DNA form, the CDR3 reads TGTGCCAGCAGCCGAGGCACTCTGGTGCAAGAGACCCAGTACTTC. The encoded protein is CASSRGTLVQETQYF.

This rearrangement joins TRBV6-2 or TRBV6-3 to TRBJ2-7, with TRBD2 matching 9 bases. The junction had 14 bases not matched to a gene; V was cut back by 6 bases and J by 5 bases. This CDR3 has 16 residues. In germline, CDR1 is MNHEY, CDR2 SVGEGT. The CDR3 DNA is TGTGCCAGCAGCCAGACACGCGGGAGGGCCAGACACGAGCAGTACTTC. Amino acids: CASSQTRGRARHEQYF.

This clonotype has a handful of counts. The chain joins TRBV5-1 to TRBJ1-5; D might be TRBD1 (5 bases). The V gene lost 3 bases and the J gene lost 8 bases, with 18 bases spanning the gap. The CDR3 runs to 15 residues. Germline V gene lookup returns CDR1 SGHRS and CDR2 YFSETQ. The CDR3 loop is CASSSGDSAQEPQHF. In DNA, the CDR3 is TGCGCCAGCAGCTCAGGAGACAGCGCTCAAGAGCCCCAGCATTTT.

The table lists this clonotype with a few counts. This chain uses TRBV7-6 with TRBJ2-3; D may be TRBD2 (6 bases). The CDR3 loop spans 16 amino acids. V lost 1 base and J 2 bases, leaving 13 bases between the germline ends. Germline CDR1 and CDR2: SGHVS and FNYEAQ. Here the CDR3 DNA reads TGTGCCAGCAGCTTAGGTGCGGGGACGTTCACAGATACGCAGTATTTT. Protein: CASSLGAGTFTDTQYF. The full variable domain, completed using reference TRBV7-6 and TRBJ2-3, is GAGVSQSPRYKVTKRGQDVALRCDPISGHVSLYWYRQALGQGPEFLTYFNYEAQQDKSGLPNDRFSAERPEGSISTLTIQRTEQRDSAMYRCASSLGAGTFTDTQYFGPGTRLTVL.

J is TRBJ1-5 and V is TRBV27; TRBD1 is a possible D gene (5 bases). Germline V gives CDR1 MNHEY, CDR2 SMNVEV (reference sequence). Trimming took 5 bases from V and 7 from J, leaving 18 bases between them. The CDR3 totals 15 residues. CDR3 bases: TGTGCCAGCAGTCTAATACCGGGGGTGGAACAGCCCCAGCATTTT. Residues: CASSLIPGVEQPQHF.

This clonotype turned up a few times. CDR3 nucleotides: TGTGCCAGCAGCCCTAGTCAGGGGACGTATGAAAAACTGTTTTTT. Its translation is CASSPSQGTYEKLFF. The chain links TRBV7-2 to TRBJ1-4; maybe TRBD1 (6 bases). In germline, CDR1 is SGHTA, CDR2 FQGNSA. The CDR3 consists of 15 residues. V gave up 5 bases and J gave up 6 bases, with 16 bases separating them.

V gene TRBV21-1 combines with J gene TRBJ2-7. TRBV21-1 is described as a pseudogene. CDR3 size: 15 residues. CDR3 nucleotide sequence: TGTGCCAGCAGCACTCCGACTCAGAGCTCCTACGAGCAGTACTTC. It translates to CASSTPTQSSYEQYF.

In this sample, this clonotype turned up a few times. This chain connects TRBV7-6 to TRBJ2-3; 11 bases line up with TRBD2. Germline V gene sequence: CDR1 SGHVS, CDR2 FNYEAQ. V was pared by 1 base and J by 0 bases, with 9 bases of the junction left unmatched. CDR3 length: 19 residues. The CDR3 spells CASSLEASGRTTSTDTQYF. In nucleotides, the CDR3 is TGTGCCAGCAGCTTAGAAGCTAGCGGGAGGACAACTAGCACAGATACGCAGTATTTT.

The DNA of the CDR3 is TGTGCCAGCAGCTTCACCGTCGGCGAGCAGTACTTC. Protein: CASSFTVGEQYF. The V call is TRBV7-2, the J call TRBJ2-7, with D hard to call. The CDR3 sequence is 12 residues long. The ends were cut back, 3 bases at V and 6 bases at J, with 9 bases in the middle. The germline CDR1 and CDR2 sequences are SGHTA and FQGNSA.

This clonotype was seen more than once but under ten times. The chain uses TRBV5-1 and TRBJ1-1; 7 positions match TRBD1. Trimming cost V 4 bases and J 9 bases; bases outside gene matches: 12. CDR1 and CDR2 (germline): SGHRS, YFSETQ. The CDR3 covers 14 residues. The CDR3: CASSANTGASKAFF. CDR3 sequence (DNA): TGCGCCAGCAGCGCGAACACAGGGGCTTCTAAAGCTTTCTTT.

This clonotype was seen a single time. At one end, the junction sequence differs from germline, possibly due to a read error. The V and J genes are TRBV20-1 and TRBJ2-5, with D possibly TRBD1 on 6 matching bases. This CDR3 comprises 18 residues. Germline loops: CDR1 DFQATT, CDR2 SNEGSKA (reference sequence). CDR3: CCAILRRFGRGSMETQYF. The DNA for the CDR3 is TGCTGTGCTATCCTACGGCGGTTCGGTAGGGGGTCGATGGAGACCCAGTACTTC.

V usage is TRBV6-2 or TRBV6-3 and J usage is TRBJ2-7; the D gene is possibly TRBD2 (5 bases). Germline V gives CDR1 MNHEY, CDR2 SVGEGT. The CDR3 covers 14 residues. Trimming shortened V by 6 bases and J by 2 bases, and 14 bases separated the two germline ends. The CDR3 DNA reads as TGTGCCAGCAGACACCTGACGGGAACCTACGAGCAGTACTTC. Protein sequence: CASRHLTGTYEQYF.

The chain joins TRBV30 to TRBJ2-3; possible D gene TRBD2, 6 bases. This CDR3 has 16 amino acids. Trimming left V 0 bases short and J 2 bases short, with 15 bases between. Germline V gives CDR1 GTSNPN, CDR2 SVGIG (reference sequence). The CDR3 sequence is CAWSVLRGGVTDTQYF. The DNA of the CDR3 is TGTGCCTGGAGTGTTTTGCGGGGTGGTGTCACAGATACGCAGTATTTT.

This clonotype occurred a few times. The CDR3 here is CASSHSPGLAGYNEQFF. CDR3 bases: TGTGCCAGCAGCCACTCCCCGGGACTAGCGGGTTACAATGAGCAGTTCTTC. The chain uses TRBV4-2 and TRBJ2-1; 12 positions agree with TRBD2. V lost 3 bases to trimming and J lost 4 bases; unmatched junction nucleotides: 7. The V gene's germline CDR1 is LGHNA and CDR2 YNFKEQ. This CDR3 is 17 amino acids long.

The rearrangement links TRBV7-2 to TRBJ2-3; no firm D call. The V end was cut by 6 bases, the J end by 3 bases, with 10 bases between. Germline CDR1 SGHTA, CDR2 FQGNSA. CDR3 length equals 13 residues. The CDR3 sequence: CASSSYRTDTQYF. DNA for the CDR3: TGTGCCAGCAGTTCTTATAGGACAGATACGCAGTATTTT.

This clonotype was counted only a few times. The chain has TRBV4-3 and TRBJ2-3; D tentatively fits TRBD1 or TRBD2 (6 bases each). This CDR3 is 15 amino acids long. CDR1 and CDR2 from the germline V gene are LGHNA and YSLEER. The V end lost 4 bases, the J end lost 0 bases, and 11 bases lay between the germline ends. The CDR3 is CASSPWGASTDTQYF. Here the CDR3 DNA reads TGCGCCAGCAGCCCCTGGGGGGCTAGCACAGATACGCAGTATTTT.

CDR3 region: CSVEAGEYEQYF. CDR3 coding DNA: TGCAGCGTTGAGGCGGGAGAGTACGAGCAGTACTTC. This rearrangement joins TRBV29-1 to TRBJ2-7, with 7 bases lining up with TRBD2. J was trimmed by 4 bases and V by 3 bases; bases with no gene match: 3. Germline CDR1 SQVTM, CDR2 ANQGSEA. The CDR3 has 12 residues.

This clonotype was seen a few times. This chain uses TRBV11-2 with TRBJ2-5; TRBD1 agrees at 11 bases. Trimming took 4 bases from V and 4 from J; bases not matched to a gene: 8. Germline CDR1 is SGHAT and CDR2 is FQNNGV. This CDR3 region has 16 residues. In nucleotides, the CDR3 is TGTGCCAGCAGCTGGGACCGGACAGGGGGCAGAGAGACCCAGTACTTC. This gives the protein CASSWDRTGGRETQYF. Based on the CDR3 plus reference TRBV11-2 and TRBJ2-5, the full variable domain is EAGVAQSPRYKIIEKRQSVAFWCNPISGHATLYWYQQILGQGPKLLIQFQNNGVVDDSQLPKDRFSAERLKGVDSTLKIQPAKLEDSAVYLCASSWDRTGGRETQYFGPGTRLLVL.

This chain joins TRBV15 and TRBJ2-7, with a weak D call TRBD2 (5 bases). V was trimmed by 5 bases and J by 0 bases, leaving 5 bases between them. There are 12 residues in the CDR3. Germline assignment: CDR1 LNHNV and CDR2 YYDKDF (reference sequence). The CDR3 DNA follows: TGTGCCACCAGCCGGGGCTCCTACGAGCAGTACTTC. Its protein product is CATSRGSYEQYF.

The rearrangement uses TRBV5-1 and TRBJ2-7; 7 bases match TRBD2. Germline CDR1 reads SGHRS; CDR2 reads YFSETQ. The CDR3 sequence is 14 residues long. The V gene end was trimmed by 4 bases and the J gene end by 5 bases; junction bases not matched to a gene: 9. CDR3 in DNA: TGCGCCAGCAGCGAGGGAGGGAGTGAGAACGAGCAGTACTTC. It is translated as CASSEGGSENEQYF.

This clonotype came up a few times. J is TRBJ2-1 and V is TRBV30, with 7 bases aligning to TRBD2. The CDR3 length is 15 residues. V lost 0 bases to trimming and J lost 3 bases; unmatched junction nucleotides: 5. From germline, CDR1 is GTSNPN and CDR2 SVGIG (reference sequence). The CDR3 DNA follows: TGTGCCTGGAGTGTATTGGGCGGGAGCTACAATGAGCAGTTCTTC. This encodes CAWSVLGGSYNEQFF.